Sequencing of this TCR beta chain was carried out in a study of regulatory T cells in long-lasting Graves disease. Study-wide points: Persistent disease was associated with favored TRBV28 usage and with favored use of TRBJ1-2 and TRBJ2-5.

Per germline, CDR1 SGHDN and CDR2 FVKESK. This CDR3 contains 13 residues. V dropped 1 base and J dropped 7 bases, with 11 bases sitting between them. This clonotype came up many times. Antigen specificity is unknown. Investigators prepared the TCR beta libraries by applying iRepertoire HTBI primers and Arm-PCR of CDR3 regions. MiXCR, applied by TCRdb to the multiplex PCR reads, yields one record per CDR3 protein. The sample has about 470,000 distinct CDR3 sequences, less than 25% seen once. Regarding time point: persistent/refractory GD, antithyroid drugs over 5 years with positive TRAb. The TCR library was made from RNA that had been extracted from PBMCs in TRIzol.

This specimen was peripheral blood mononuclear cells (PBMCs), taken when the disease was refractory, from a patient treated with antithyroid drugs. The TCR originated in a female donor with Graves disease. The V call is TRBV14, the J call TRBJ2-7; D is perhaps TRBD2 (6 bases). The CDR3 protein is CASSQVPGGEQYF. The DNA of the CDR3 is TGTGCCAGCAGCCAAGTTCCTGGGGGGGAGCAGTACTTC.